Shown below are 23 T cell receptor beta chains from a single sample sequenced in a study of blood T cell repertoires in COVID-19. Some clones are missing from TCRdb's copy, which holds only in-frame ones; the method was immunoSEQ multiplex PCR. The table has over 70,000 clones, around 76% seen once; the top ten hold around 28%. Specimen: peripheral blood. The receptors were sampled from a woman of 80 years or more with active or convalescent COVID-19.

This chain joins TRBV3-1 (or the pseudogene TRBV3-2) and TRBJ2-7; possibly TRBD1 for D (6 bases). Germline V gives CDR1 LGHDT, CDR2 YNNKEL (reference sequence). Trimming removed 1 base from V and 1 base from J, with 11 bases in between. The CDR3 contains 15 residues. CDR3 coding DNA: TGTGCCAGCAGCCAAGTTGGGGGCCGATCCTACGAGCAGTACTTC. As protein: CASSQVGGRSYEQYF.

The sample holds one count of this clone. The J gene is TRBJ2-3, the V gene TRBV18; 12 bases align to TRBD2. The J segment lost 2 bases and the V segment lost 4 bases, leaving 4 bases of the junction unmatched. Germline lookup yields CDR1 KGHSH and CDR2 LQKENI. The CDR3 extends over 16 amino acids. CDR3 DNA sequence: TGTGCCAGCTCACTATCTAGCGGGGGGGCCACAGATACGCAGTATTTT. Its protein is CASSLSSGGATDTQYF.

This chain connects TRBV2 to TRBJ2-2; 9 nucleotides line up with TRBD2. The CDR3 runs to 16 residues. From germline, CDR1 is SNHLY and CDR2 FYNNEI. With 4 bases clipped from V and 7 bases from J, the junction kept 10 bases outside the gene matches. Here the CDR3 reads CASSGVASGDGGELFF. CDR3 coding DNA: TGTGCCAGCAGTGGAGTGGCTAGCGGGGATGGCGGGGAGCTGTTTTTT.

The rearrangement links TRBV5-6 to TRBJ1-1; 8 nucleotides align to TRBD1. Germline CDR1 is SGHDT and CDR2 is YYEEEE. The CDR3 contains 12 residues. The ends lost 3 bases at V and 8 bases at J; junction bases unmatched: 3. Written as DNA, the CDR3 is TGTGCCAGCAGCTCTAGGACAGGGGAAGCTTTCTTT. Amino acids: CASSSRTGEAFF.

The chain links TRBV19 to TRBJ1-2; D not resolved. V was shortened by 11 bases and J by 4 bases, with 11 bases between the two germline ends. Germline V gene lookup returns CDR1 LNHDA and CDR2 SQIVND (reference sequence). The CDR3 covers 11 residues. CDR3 in amino acids: CAVRGFYGYTF. CDR3 bases: TGTGCCGTAAGAGGCTTCTATGGCTACACCTTC.

V is TRBV7-8 and J is TRBJ2-2, with TRBD2 matching 8 bases. The CDR3 has 17 residues. Germline CDR1 is SGHVS and CDR2 is FQNEAQ. V shed 5 bases, J shed 4 bases, and the junction held 12 bases outside the gene matches. Here the CDR3 reads CASSPYGVAGFTGELFF. The CDR3 DNA follows: TGTGCCAGCAGCCCCTATGGAGTAGCGGGGTTCACCGGGGAGCTGTTTTTT.

In its sample, this clone was seen once. This rearrangement joins TRBV4-3 to TRBJ2-1; no definite D call. Germline CDR1 is LGHNA and CDR2 is YSLEER. The CDR3 runs to 15 residues. V dropped 2 bases and J dropped 5 bases, with 13 bases sitting between them. Written as DNA, the CDR3 is TGCGCCAGCAGCCAATCAGGTGGGTCCAACAATGAGCAGTTCTTC. It is translated as CASSQSGGSNNEQFF.

This clone showed up just a few times. The rearrangement links TRBV5-5 to TRBJ1-1; TRBD1 might be the D (6 bases). Germline-derived CDR1 and CDR2 are SGHKS and YYEKEE (reference sequence). Trimming left V 5 bases short and J 5 bases short, with 16 bases between. The CDR3 totals 14 residues. In DNA, the CDR3 is TGTGCCAGCAGTCTAACAGGGTTCGGGACTGAAGCTTTCTTT. This codes for CASSLTGFGTEAFF.

The V gene is TRBV7-2, the J gene TRBJ2-2, with a weak D call TRBD1 (6 bases). CDR3 length: 16 residues. The germline V gene has CDR1 SGHTA and CDR2 FQGNSA. V lost 4 bases and J lost 8, with 20 bases in between. The CDR3 region has the DNA TGTGCCAGCAGCTCCCGGACAGTTCATAATCCGGGGGAGCTGTTTTTT. It translates to CASSSRTVHNPGELFF. Filled out from reference TRBV7-2 and TRBJ2-2, the complete variable domain reads GAGVSQSPSNKVTEKGKDVELRCDPISGHTALYWYRQSLGQGLEFLIYFQGNSAPDKSGLPSDRFSAERTGGSVSTLTIQRTQQEDSAVYLCASSSRTVHNPGELFFGEGSRLTVL.

V gene TRBV10-3 combines with J gene TRBJ2-1; D is possibly TRBD1 (6 bases). V gave up 0 bases and J gave up 7 bases, with 16 bases separating them. This CDR3 contains 16 residues. Germline lookup yields CDR1 ENHRY and CDR2 SYGVKD. The CDR3 spells CAISESTGLTLNEQFF. The CDR3 region has the DNA TGTGCCATCAGTGAGTCGACAGGCCTGACCCTAAATGAGCAGTTCTTC.

The V gene is TRBV27, the J gene TRBJ1-1, with 9 bases aligning to TRBD1. V shed 2 bases and J 8 bases; nucleotides not matched to a gene: 12. This CDR3 region has 16 residues. Germline CDR1 reads MNHEY; CDR2 reads SMNVEV (reference sequence). CDR3 sequence: CASSLLAGTGLIEAFF. The CDR3 coding sequence is TGTGCCAGCAGTTTACTCGCCGGGACAGGGCTTATAGAAGCTTTCTTT.

This clone was picked up one time. V is TRBV19 and J is TRBJ1-1; 7 bases match TRBD1. Germline loops: CDR1 LNHDA, CDR2 SQIVND (reference sequence). The V gene end was trimmed by 5 bases and the J gene end by 1 base; junction bases not matched to a gene: 7. CDR3 length: 15 residues. The CDR3 here is CASSAMGQTNTEAFF. The DNA for the CDR3 is TGTGCCAGTAGTGCGATGGGACAGACGAACACTGAAGCTTTCTTT. Variable domain in full (rest from reference TRBV19 and TRBJ1-1): DGGITQSPKYLFRKEGQNVTLSCEQNLNHDAMYWYRQDPGQGLRLIYYSQIVNDFQKGDIAEGYSVSREKKESFPLTVTSAQKNPTAFYLCASSAMGQTNTEAFFGQGTRLTVV.

The CDR3 is CASSALAGVNTGELFF. The CDR3 DNA sequence: TGTGCCAGCAGCGCGCTAGCGGGGGTTAACACCGGGGAGCTGTTTTTT. V gene TRBV9 combines with J gene TRBJ2-2; TRBD2 agrees at 10 bases. The germline V gene encodes CDR1 SGDLS and CDR2 YYNGEE. The V segment lost 3 bases and the J segment 2 bases; nucleotides outside the gene matches: 4. The CDR3 has 16 residues.

CDR3 sequence: CSAGGATEAFF. The CDR3 DNA reads TGCAGTGCTGGCGGAGCCACTGAAGCTTTCTTT. This sequence joins TRBV20-1 and TRBJ1-1; no firm D call. The CDR3 is 11 residues long. V gave up 5 bases and J gave up 4 bases, with 8 bases separating them. Germline CDR1 reads DFQATT; CDR2 reads SNEGSKA (reference sequence).

This clone was seen only a few times. The chain recombines TRBV10-3 with TRBJ1-1, with TRBD1 identical over 9 bases. CDR1 is ENHRY, CDR2 SYGVKD, per germline. Trimming at V came to 6 bases and at J to 1 base, leaving 6 bases not matched to a gene. The CDR3 is 15 amino acids. CDR3 in amino acids: CAISLDRGENTEAFF. The CDR3 nucleotides are TGTGCCATCAGCCTAGACAGGGGGGAGAACACTGAAGCTTTCTTT.

This chain uses TRBV20-1 with TRBJ1-1; unclear D gene. The CDR3 is 12 residues long. The V gene's germline CDR1 is DFQATT and CDR2 SNEGSKA (reference sequence). The V end was cut by 3 bases, the J end by 2 bases, with 7 bases between. DNA of the CDR3: TGCAGTGCTAGTCGGGTAAACACTGAAGCTTTCTTT. Its protein is CSASRVNTEAFF.

The V call is TRBV6-2 or TRBV6-3, the J call TRBJ2-2, with 7 nucleotides matching TRBD1. CDR3 size: 14 residues. V gave up 5 bases and J gave up 3 bases; unmatched junction bases: 3. Germline-derived CDR1 and CDR2 are MNHEY and SVGEGT. The CDR3 DNA follows: TGTGCCAGCAGTAGACAGGGAGACACCGGGGAGCTGTTTTTT. Translation gives CASSRQGDTGELFF.

The chain carries TRBV19 and TRBJ1-5; tentatively, D is TRBD1 (5 bases). This CDR3 region has 13 residues. Trimming left V 3 bases short and J 7 bases short, with 10 bases between. The germline V gene encodes CDR1 LNHDA and CDR2 SQIVND (reference sequence). In DNA form, the CDR3 reads TGTGCCAGTAGTATCGGGGGACGGCAGCCCCAGCATTTT. This sequence encodes CASSIGGRQPQHF.

V usage is TRBV4-3 and J usage is TRBJ1-1; 11 bases match TRBD1. Germline lookup yields CDR1 LGHNA and CDR2 YSLEER. The CDR3 has 17 amino acids. Unmatched junction bases numbered 8, after V lost 5 bases and J lost 0 bases. In DNA form, the CDR3 reads TGCGCCAGCAGCGACCGGGACAGGGGGGCGATGAACACTGAAGCTTTCTTT. Its protein is CASSDRDRGAMNTEAFF.

This chain's CDR3 is CASRPRGAAYNEQFF. CDR3 nucleotides: TGTGCCAGCAGGCCCAGAGGTGCCGCCTACAATGAGCAGTTCTTC. The chain uses TRBV2 and TRBJ2-1, with unresolved D. The CDR3 extends over 15 amino acids. Deletions cut 6 bases from V and 2 bases from J, with 14 bases between. From germline, CDR1 is SNHLY and CDR2 FYNNEI.

This clone was detected only once. The chain links TRBV4-1 to TRBJ1-1; no firm D call. This CDR3 is 15 amino acids long. Germline-derived CDR1 and CDR2 are MGHRA and YSYEKL. V shed 0 bases and J shed 5 bases, with 13 bases lying between them. The CDR3 region is CASSQEGGRRTEAFF. CDR3 coding DNA: TGCGCCAGCAGCCAAGAGGGCGGCCGGAGGACTGAAGCTTTCTTT.

The chain employs TRBV5-8 and TRBJ2-3, with 7 bases identical to TRBD1. The length of the CDR3 is 14 residues. V lost 2 bases and J lost 4; bases outside the gene matches: 4. The germline gives CDR1 SGHTS, CDR2 YDEGEE. CDR3 nucleotides: TGTGCCAGCAGCTTAGTAGGGGGCCCAGATACGCAGTATTTT. This sequence encodes CASSLVGGPDTQYF.

The chain uses TRBV9 and TRBJ1-6; D gene unclear. Germline lookup yields CDR1 SGDLS and CDR2 YYNGEE. CDR3 length: 14 residues. V was trimmed by 4 bases and J by 9 bases, leaving 14 bases between them. CDR3 protein: CASSQVGFSSPLHF. DNA of the CDR3: TGTGCCAGCAGCCAGGTTGGGTTTAGTTCACCCCTCCACTTT. Using reference TRBV9 and TRBJ1-6 for the parts outside the CDR3, the full variable domain is DSGVTQTPKHLITATGQRVTLRCSPRSGDLSVYWYQQSLDQGLQFLIQYYNGEERAKGNILERFSAQQFPDLHSELNLSSLELGDSALYFCASSQVGFSSPLHFGNGTRLTVT.